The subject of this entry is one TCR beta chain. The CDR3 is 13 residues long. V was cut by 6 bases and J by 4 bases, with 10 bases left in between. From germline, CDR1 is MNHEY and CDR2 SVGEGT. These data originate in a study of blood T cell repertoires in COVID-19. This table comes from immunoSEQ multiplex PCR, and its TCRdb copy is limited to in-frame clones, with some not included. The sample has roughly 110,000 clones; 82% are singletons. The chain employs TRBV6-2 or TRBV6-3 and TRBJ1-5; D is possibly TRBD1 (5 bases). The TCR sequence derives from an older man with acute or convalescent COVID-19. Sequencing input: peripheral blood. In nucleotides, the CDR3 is TGTGCCAGCAGCGATGGGGCGAATCAGCCCCAGCATTTT. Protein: CASSDGANQPQHF.